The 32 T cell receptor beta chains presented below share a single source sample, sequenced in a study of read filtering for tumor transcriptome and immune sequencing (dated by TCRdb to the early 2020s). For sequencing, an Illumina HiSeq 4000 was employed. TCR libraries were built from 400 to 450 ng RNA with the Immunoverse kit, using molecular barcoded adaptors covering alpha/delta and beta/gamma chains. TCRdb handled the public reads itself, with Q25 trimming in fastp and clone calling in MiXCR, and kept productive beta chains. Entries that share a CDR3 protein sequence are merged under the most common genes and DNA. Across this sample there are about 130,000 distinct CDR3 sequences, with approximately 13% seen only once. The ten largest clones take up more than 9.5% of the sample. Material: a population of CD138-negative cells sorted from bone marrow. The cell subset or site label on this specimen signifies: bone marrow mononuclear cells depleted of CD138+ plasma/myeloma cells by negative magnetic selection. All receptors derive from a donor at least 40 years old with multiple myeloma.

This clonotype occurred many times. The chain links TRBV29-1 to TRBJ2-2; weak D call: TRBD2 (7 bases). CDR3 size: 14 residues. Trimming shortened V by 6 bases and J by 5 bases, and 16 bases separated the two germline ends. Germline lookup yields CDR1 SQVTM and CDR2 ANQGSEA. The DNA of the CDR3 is TGCAGCGTGACGGTGGGGGGGCTTACCGGGGAGCTGTTTTTT. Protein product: CSVTVGGLTGELFF.

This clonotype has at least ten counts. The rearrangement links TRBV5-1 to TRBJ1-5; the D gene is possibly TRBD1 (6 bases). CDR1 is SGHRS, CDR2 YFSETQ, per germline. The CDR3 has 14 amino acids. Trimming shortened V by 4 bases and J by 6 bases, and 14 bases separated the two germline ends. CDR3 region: CASSPGGGRQPQHF. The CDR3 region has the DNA TGCGCCAGCAGCCCCGGGGGGGGGCGTCAGCCCCAGCATTTT.

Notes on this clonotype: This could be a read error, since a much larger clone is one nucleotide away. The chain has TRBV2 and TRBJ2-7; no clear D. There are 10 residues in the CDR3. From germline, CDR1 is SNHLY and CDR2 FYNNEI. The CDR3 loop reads CASSNYELYF. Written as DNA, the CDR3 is TGTGCCAGCAGCAACTACGAGCTGTACTTC.

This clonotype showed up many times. The CDR3 region has the DNA TGTGCCAGCAGCGTAGTTCAGGGCGCGAACACCGGGGAGCTGTTTTTT. As protein: CASSVVQGANTGELFF. This rearrangement joins TRBV9 to TRBJ2-2; D possibly corresponds to TRBD1 (5 bases). The ends were cut back, 0 bases at V and 0 bases at J, with 9 bases in the middle. This CDR3 has 16 residues. CDR1 is SGDLS and CDR2 is YYNGEE in the germline V gene.

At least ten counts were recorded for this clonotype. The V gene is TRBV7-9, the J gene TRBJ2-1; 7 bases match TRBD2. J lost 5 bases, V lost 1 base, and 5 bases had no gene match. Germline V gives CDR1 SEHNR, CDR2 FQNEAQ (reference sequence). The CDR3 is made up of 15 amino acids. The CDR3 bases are TGTGCCAGCAGCTTAGTAGCGGGTACCCACAATGAGCAGTTCTTC. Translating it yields CASSLVAGTHNEQFF. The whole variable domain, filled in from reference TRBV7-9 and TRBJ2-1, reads DTGVSQNPRHKITKRGQNVTFRCDPISEHNRLYWYRQTLGQGPEFLTYFQNEAQLEKSRLLSDRFSAERPKGSFSTLEIQRTEQGDSAMYLCASSLVAGTHNEQFFGPGTRLTVL.

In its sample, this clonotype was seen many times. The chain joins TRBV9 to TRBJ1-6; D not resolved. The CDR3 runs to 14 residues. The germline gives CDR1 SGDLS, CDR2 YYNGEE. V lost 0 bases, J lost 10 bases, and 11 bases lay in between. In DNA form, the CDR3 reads TGTGCCAGCAGCGTAGCTCAGGAGAGCTCACCCCTCCACTTT. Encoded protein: CASSVAQESSPLHF.

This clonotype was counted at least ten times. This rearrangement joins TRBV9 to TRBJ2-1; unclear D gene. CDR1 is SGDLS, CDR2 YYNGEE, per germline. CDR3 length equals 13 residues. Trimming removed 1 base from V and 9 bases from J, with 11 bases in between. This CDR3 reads CASSVKSYGEQFF. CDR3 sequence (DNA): TGTGCCAGCAGCGTAAAAAGTTATGGTGAGCAGTTCTTC.

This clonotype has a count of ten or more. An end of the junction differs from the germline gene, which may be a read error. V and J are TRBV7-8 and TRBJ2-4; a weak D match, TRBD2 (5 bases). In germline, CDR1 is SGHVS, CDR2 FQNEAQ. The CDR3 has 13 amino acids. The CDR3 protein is CASSQEGGSHPFF. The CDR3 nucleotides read TGTGCCAGCAGCCAAGAGGGCGGGTCCCATCCGTTCTTC.

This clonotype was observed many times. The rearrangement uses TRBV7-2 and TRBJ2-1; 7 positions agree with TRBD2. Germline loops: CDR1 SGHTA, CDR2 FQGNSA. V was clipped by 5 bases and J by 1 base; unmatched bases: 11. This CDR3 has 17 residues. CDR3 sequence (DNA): TGTGCCAGCAGCAGAGGTTATGGGGGGGGGTCCTACAATGAGCAGTTCTTC. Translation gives CASSRGYGGGSYNEQFF.

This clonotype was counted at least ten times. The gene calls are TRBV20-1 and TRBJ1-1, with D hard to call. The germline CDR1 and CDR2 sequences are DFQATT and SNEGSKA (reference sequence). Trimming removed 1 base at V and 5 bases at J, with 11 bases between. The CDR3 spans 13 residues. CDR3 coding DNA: TGCAGTGCTAGAGTCCCGGGATTAACTGAAGCTTTCTTT. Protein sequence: CSARVPGLTEAFF.

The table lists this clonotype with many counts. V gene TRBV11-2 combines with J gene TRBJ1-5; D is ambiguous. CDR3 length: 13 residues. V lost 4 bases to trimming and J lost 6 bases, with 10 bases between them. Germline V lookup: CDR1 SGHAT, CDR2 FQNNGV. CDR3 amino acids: CASSSRPGQPQHF. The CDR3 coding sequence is TGTGCCAGCAGCTCCCGCCCCGGTCAGCCCCAGCATTTT.

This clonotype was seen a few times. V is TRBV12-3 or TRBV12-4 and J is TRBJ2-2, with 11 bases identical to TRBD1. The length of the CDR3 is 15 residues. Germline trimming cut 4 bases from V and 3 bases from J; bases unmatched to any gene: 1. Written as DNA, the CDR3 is TGTGCCAGCAGTTCGGGACAGGGGGACACCGGGGAGCTGTTTTTT. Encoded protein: CASSSGQGDTGELFF.

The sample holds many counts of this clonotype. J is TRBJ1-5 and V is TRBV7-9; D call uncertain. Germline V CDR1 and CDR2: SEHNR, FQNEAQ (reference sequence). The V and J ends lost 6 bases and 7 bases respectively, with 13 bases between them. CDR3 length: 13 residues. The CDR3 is CASSLGRDQPQHF. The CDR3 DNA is TGTGCCAGCAGTTTGGGGAGAGACCAGCCCCAGCATTTT.

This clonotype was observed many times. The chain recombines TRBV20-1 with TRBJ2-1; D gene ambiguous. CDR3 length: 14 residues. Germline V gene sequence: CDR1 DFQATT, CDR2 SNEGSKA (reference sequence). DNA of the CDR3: TGCGCAGCCCCCCGGGCTACCGCTGAGGATGAGCAGTTCTTC. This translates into CAAPRATAEDEQFF.

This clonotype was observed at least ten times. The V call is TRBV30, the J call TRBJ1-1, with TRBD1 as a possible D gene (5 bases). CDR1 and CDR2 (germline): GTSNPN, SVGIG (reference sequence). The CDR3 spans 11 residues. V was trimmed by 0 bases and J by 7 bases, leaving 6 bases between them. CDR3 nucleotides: TGTGCCTGGAGTGTACAGGTTGAAGCTTTCTTT. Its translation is CAWSVQVEAFF.

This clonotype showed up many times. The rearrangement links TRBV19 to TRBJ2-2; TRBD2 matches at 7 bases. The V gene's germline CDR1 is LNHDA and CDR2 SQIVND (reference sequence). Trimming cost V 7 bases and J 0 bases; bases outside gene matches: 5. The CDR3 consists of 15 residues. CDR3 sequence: CASTSGDANTGELFF. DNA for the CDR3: TGTGCCAGTACTAGCGGTGATGCGAACACCGGGGAGCTGTTTTTT.

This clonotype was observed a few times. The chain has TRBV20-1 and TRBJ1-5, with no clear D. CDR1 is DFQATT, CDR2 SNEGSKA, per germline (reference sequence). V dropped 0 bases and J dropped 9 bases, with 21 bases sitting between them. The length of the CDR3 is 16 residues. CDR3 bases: TGCAGTGCTAGAGATCGGTCGCCCTTCGCCGGTCGGCCCCAGCATTTT. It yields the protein CSARDRSPFAGRPQHF.

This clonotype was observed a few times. The CDR3 region is CASSYSSGGGTEAFF. The CDR3 region has the DNA TGTGCCAGCAGTTACTCGTCGGGAGGTGGGACTGAAGCTTTCTTT. V gene TRBV6-5 combines with J gene TRBJ1-1; D gene unclear. The CDR3 has 15 amino acids. With 0 bases removed from V and 5 bases from J, the gap between germline ends came to 13 bases. Germline CDR1 and CDR2: MNHEY and SVGAGI.

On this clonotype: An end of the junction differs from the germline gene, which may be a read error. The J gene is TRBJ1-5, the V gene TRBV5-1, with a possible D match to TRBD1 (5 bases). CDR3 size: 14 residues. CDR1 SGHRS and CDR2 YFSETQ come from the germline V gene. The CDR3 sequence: CASHDRESNQPQHF. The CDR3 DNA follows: TGTGCCAGCCACGACAGAGAGAGTAATCAGCCCCAGCATTTT. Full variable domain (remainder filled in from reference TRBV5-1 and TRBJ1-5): KAGVTQTPRYLIKTRGQQVTLSCSPISGHRSVSWYQQTPGQGLQFLFEYFSETQRNKGNFPGRFSGRQFSNSRSEMNVSTLELGDSALYLCASHDRESNQPQHFGDGTRLSIL.

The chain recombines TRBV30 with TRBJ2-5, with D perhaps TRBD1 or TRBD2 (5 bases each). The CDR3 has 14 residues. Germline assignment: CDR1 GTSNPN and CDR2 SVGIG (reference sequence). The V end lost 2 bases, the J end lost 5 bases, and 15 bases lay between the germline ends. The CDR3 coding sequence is TGTGCCTGGAGTACCGGGGCCAACGGGGAGACCCAGTACTTC. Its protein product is CAWSTGANGETQYF.

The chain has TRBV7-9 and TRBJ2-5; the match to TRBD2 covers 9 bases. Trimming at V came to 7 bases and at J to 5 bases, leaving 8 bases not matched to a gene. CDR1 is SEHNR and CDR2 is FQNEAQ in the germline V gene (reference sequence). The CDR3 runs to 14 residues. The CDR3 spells CASTRTSDYETQYF. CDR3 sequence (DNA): TGTGCCAGCACCCGGACTAGCGATTATGAGACCCAGTACTTC.

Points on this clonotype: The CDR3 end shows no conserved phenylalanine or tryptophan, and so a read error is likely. CDR3: CASSPRTSGAFYEQYL. CDR3 DNA sequence: TGCGCCAGCAGCCCGCGGACTAGCGGAGCCTTCTACGAGCAGTACCTC. The rearrangement joins TRBV5-1 to TRBJ2-7, with 10 bases matching TRBD2. The germline gives CDR1 SGHRS, CDR2 YFSETQ. This CDR3 comprises 16 residues. After removal of 4 bases from V and 3 bases from J, the junction contained 10 bases not matched to a gene.

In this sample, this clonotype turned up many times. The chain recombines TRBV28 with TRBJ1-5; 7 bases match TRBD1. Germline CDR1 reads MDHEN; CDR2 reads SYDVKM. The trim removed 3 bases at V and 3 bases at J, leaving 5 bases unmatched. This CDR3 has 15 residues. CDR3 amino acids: CASSFLGGDNQPQHF. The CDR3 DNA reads TGTGCCAGCAGTTTTTTAGGGGGCGACAATCAGCCCCAGCATTTT.

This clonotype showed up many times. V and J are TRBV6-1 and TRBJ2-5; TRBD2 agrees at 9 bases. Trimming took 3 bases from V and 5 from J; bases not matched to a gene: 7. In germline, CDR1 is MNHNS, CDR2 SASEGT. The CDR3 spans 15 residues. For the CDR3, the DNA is TGTGCCAGCAGTGAGGCGGGGGGGTGGGGGGAGACCCAGTACTTC. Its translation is CASSEAGGWGETQYF.

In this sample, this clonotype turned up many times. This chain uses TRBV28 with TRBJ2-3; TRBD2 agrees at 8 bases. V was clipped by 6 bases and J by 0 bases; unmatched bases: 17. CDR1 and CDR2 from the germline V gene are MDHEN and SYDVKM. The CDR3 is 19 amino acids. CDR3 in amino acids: CASSPPGGRAADSTDTQYF. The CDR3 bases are TGTGCCAGCAGCCCGCCGGGAGGGAGGGCCGCGGATAGCACAGATACGCAGTATTTT.

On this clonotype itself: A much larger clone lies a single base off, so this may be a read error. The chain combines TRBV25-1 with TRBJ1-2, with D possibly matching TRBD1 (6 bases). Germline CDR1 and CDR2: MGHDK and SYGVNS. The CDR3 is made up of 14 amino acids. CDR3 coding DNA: TGTGCCAGCAGTGCCGGGACAACTAACTATTGCTACACCTTC. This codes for CASSAGTTNYCYTF.

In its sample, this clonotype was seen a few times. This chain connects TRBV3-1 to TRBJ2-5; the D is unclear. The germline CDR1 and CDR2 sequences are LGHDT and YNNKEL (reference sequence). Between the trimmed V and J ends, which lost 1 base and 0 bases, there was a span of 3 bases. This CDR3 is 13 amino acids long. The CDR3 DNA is TGTGCCAGCAGCCAAGGTCACCAAGAGACCCAGTACTTC. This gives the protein CASSQGHQETQYF.

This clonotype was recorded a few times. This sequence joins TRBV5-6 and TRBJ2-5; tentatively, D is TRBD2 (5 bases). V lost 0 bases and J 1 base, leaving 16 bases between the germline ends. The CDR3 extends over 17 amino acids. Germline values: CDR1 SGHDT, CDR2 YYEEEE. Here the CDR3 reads CASSLGMGRRIQETQYF. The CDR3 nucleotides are TGTGCCAGCAGCTTGGGGATGGGCCGGAGGATCCAAGAGACCCAGTACTTC.

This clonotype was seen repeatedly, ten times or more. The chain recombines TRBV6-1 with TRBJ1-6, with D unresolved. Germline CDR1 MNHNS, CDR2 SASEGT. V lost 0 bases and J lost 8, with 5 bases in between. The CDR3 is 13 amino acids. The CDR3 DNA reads TGTGCCAGCAGTGAAGCGCGGGATTCACCCCTCCACTTT. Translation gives CASSEARDSPLHF.

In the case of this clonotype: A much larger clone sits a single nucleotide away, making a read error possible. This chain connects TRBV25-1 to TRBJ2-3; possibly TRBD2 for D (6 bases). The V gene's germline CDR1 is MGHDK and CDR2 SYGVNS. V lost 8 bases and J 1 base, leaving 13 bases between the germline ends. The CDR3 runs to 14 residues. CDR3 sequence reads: CASGGGIGTDTQYF. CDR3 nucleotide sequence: TGTGCCAGCGGTGGGGGGATCGGCACAGATACGCAGTATTTT.

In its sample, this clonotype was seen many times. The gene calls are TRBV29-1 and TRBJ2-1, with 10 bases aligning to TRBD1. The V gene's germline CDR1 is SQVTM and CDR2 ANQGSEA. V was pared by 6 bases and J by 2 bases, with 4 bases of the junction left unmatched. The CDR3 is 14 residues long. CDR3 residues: CSVEGQGTYNEQFF. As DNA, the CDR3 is TGCAGCGTCGAGGGACAGGGGACCTACAATGAGCAGTTCTTC.

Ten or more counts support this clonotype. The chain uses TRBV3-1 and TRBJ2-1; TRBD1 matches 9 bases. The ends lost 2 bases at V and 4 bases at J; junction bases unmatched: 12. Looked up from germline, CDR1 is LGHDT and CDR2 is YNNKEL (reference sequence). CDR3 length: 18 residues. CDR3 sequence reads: CASSQKPGQGFGYNEQFF. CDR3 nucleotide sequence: TGTGCCAGCAGCCAAAAACCCGGACAGGGGTTCGGGTACAATGAGCAGTTCTTC.